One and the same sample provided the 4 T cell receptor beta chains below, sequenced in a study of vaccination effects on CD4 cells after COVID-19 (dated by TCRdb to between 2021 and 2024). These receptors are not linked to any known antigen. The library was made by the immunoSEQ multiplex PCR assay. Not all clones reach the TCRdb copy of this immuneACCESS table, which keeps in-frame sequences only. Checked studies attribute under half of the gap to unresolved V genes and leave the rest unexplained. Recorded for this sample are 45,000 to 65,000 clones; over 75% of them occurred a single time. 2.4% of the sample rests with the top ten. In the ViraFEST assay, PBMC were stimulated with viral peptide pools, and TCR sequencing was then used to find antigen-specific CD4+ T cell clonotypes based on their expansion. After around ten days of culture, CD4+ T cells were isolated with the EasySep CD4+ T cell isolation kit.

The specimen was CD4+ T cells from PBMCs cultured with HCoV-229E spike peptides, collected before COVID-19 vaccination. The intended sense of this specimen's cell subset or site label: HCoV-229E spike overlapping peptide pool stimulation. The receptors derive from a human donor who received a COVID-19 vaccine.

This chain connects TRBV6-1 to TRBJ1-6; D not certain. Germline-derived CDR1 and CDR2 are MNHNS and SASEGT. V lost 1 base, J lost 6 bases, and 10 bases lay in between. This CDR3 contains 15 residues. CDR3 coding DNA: TGTGCCAGCAGTGAAGGTACGCCTCGTAATTCACCCCTCCACTTT. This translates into CASSEGTPRNSPLHF.

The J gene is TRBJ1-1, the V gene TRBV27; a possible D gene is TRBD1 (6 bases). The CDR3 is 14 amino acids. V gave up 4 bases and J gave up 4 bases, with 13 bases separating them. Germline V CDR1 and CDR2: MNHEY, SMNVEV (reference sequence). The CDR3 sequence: CASSSQGGFTEAFF. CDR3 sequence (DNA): TGTGCCAGCAGTTCACAGGGCGGATTCACTGAAGCTTTCTTT.

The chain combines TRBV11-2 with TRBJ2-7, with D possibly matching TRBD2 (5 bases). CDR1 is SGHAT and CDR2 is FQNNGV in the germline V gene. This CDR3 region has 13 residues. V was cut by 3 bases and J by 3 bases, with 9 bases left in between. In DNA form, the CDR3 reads TGTGCCAGCAGCTTTGACCGGGGCTACGAGCAGTACGTC. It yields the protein CASSFDRGYEQYV.

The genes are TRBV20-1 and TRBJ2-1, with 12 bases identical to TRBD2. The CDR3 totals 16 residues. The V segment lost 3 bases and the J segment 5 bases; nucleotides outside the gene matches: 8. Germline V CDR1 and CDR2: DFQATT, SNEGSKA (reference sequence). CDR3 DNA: TGCAGTGCTAGTGAGGGACTAGCGGGTGGAGACAATGAGCAGTTCTTC. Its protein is CSASEGLAGGDNEQFF.